A single sample is the source of the 10 T cell receptor beta chains below, sequenced in a study of T cell responses to AZD1222 COVID-19 vaccine. Some clones are missing from TCRdb's copy, which holds only in-frame ones; the method was immunoSEQ multiplex PCR. The sample lists about 160,000 clones; 91% were seen once. Sequenced here: peripheral blood, sampled 28 days after the second AZD1222 dose. All receptors come from an adult who received the AZD1222 COVID-19 vaccine.

V usage is TRBV18 and J usage is TRBJ2-1; D not certain. The germline V gene encodes CDR1 KGHSH and CDR2 LQKENI. CDR3 size: 15 residues. V lost 3 bases and J lost 9, with 18 bases in between. CDR3 residues: CASSPIVVTISEQFF. Here the CDR3 DNA reads TGTGCCAGCTCACCCATAGTAGTTACTATTAGTGAGCAGTTCTTC.

This rearrangement joins TRBV5-5 to TRBJ1-1; D is undetermined. From germline, CDR1 is SGHKS and CDR2 YYEKEE (reference sequence). This CDR3 is 14 amino acids long. The ends were cut back, 0 bases at V and 2 bases at J, with 8 bases in the middle. CDR3 sequence: CASSLEQFNTEAFF. The CDR3, as DNA: TGTGCCAGCAGCTTGGAGCAATTTAACACTGAAGCTTTCTTT.

The chain couples TRBV18 to TRBJ1-1, with D tentatively TRBD1 (6 bases). Trimming took 4 bases from V and 2 from J, leaving 8 bases between them. Per the germline V gene, CDR1 is KGHSH and CDR2 is LQKENI. This CDR3 comprises 13 residues. CDR3 amino acids: CASSQQGNTEAFF. The CDR3 DNA reads TGTGCCAGCTCACAACAGGGTAACACTGAAGCTTTCTTT.

The gene calls are TRBV5-3 and TRBJ2-7; 7 bases map to TRBD1. TRBV5-3 is flagged as an ORF with uncertain function. CDR3 size: 19 residues. With V trimmed by 4 bases and J by 4 bases, 23 bases remained unmatched. CDR3 DNA: TGTGCCAGAAGCCCCCGGACAGGTCTCGGTACGGATCGGGTATACGAGCAGTACTTC. Translation gives CARSPRTGLGTDRVYEQYF.

V gene TRBV13 combines with J gene TRBJ2-1, with D tentatively TRBD2 (5 bases). The CDR3 is 16 amino acids. Germline-derived CDR1 and CDR2 are PRHDT and FYEKMQ (reference sequence). The germline V and J ends were trimmed by 3 bases and 7 bases, with 19 bases remaining between them. The CDR3 sequence: CASSFRPLERGNEQFF. The DNA of the CDR3 is TGTGCCAGCAGCTTTCGGCCCCTCGAACGAGGGAATGAGCAGTTCTTC. Full variable domain (rest looked up from reference TRBV13 and TRBJ2-1): AAGVIQSPRHLIKEKRETATLKCYPIPRHDTVYWYQQGPGQDPQFLISFYEKMQSDKGSIPDRFSAQQFSDYHSELNMSSLELGDSALYFCASSFRPLERGNEQFFGPGTRLTVL.

The chain employs TRBV19 and TRBJ1-1, with 7 bases lining up with TRBD1. This CDR3 region has 15 residues. Germline V gene lookup returns CDR1 LNHDA and CDR2 SQIVND (reference sequence). The ends lost 9 bases at V and 1 base at J; junction bases unmatched: 11. CDR3 amino acids: CASGEHRGGNTEAFF. The CDR3 region has the DNA TGTGCCAGCGGAGAGCACAGGGGTGGGAACACTGAAGCTTTCTTT.

The gene calls are TRBV5-1 and TRBJ2-5; D uncertain. This CDR3 has 15 amino acids. The germline V and J ends were trimmed by 0 bases and 5 bases, with 14 bases remaining between them. Per germline, CDR1 SGHRS and CDR2 YFSETQ. The CDR3 region is CASSLGPAPEETQYF. CDR3 in DNA: TGCGCCAGCAGCTTGGGGCCCGCCCCGGAGGAGACCCAGTACTTC.

This clone was seen a few times. The chain has TRBV19 and TRBJ2-6; D is possibly TRBD1 (5 bases). Germline CDR1 reads LNHDA; CDR2 reads SQIVND (reference sequence). The length of the CDR3 is 15 residues. Trimming removed 6 bases from V and 2 bases from J, with 11 bases in between. CDR3 loop: CASRVRQTGANVLTF. CDR3 bases: TGTGCCAGTAGAGTCCGACAGACTGGGGCCAACGTCCTGACTTTC.

The rearrangement links TRBV19 to TRBJ2-6, with D perhaps TRBD1 or TRBD2 (6 bases each). The CDR3 contains 14 residues. The V gene's germline CDR1 is LNHDA and CDR2 SQIVND (reference sequence). The germline V and J ends were trimmed by 3 bases and 4 bases, with 7 bases remaining between them. CDR3 region: CASSMGGGANVLTF. CDR3 coding DNA: TGTGCCAGTAGTATGGGGGGCGGGGCCAACGTCCTGACTTTC. Supplemented by reference TRBV19 and TRBJ2-6, the full variable domain reads DGGITQSPKYLFRKEGQNVTLSCEQNLNHDAMYWYRQDPGQGLRLIYYSQIVNDFQKGDIAEGYSVSREKKESFPLTVTSAQKNPTAFYLCASSMGGGANVLTFGAGSRLTVL.

The chain employs TRBV5-8 and TRBJ2-5, with 9 bases matching TRBD1. Germline V gene data show CDR1 as SGHTS and CDR2 as YDEGEE. V gave up 5 bases and J gave up 0 bases; unmatched junction bases: 8. The CDR3 has 16 amino acids. The CDR3 here is CASRDKTGGYQETQYF. CDR3 nucleotides: TGTGCCAGCAGGGATAAGACAGGGGGGTACCAAGAGACCCAGTACTTC.